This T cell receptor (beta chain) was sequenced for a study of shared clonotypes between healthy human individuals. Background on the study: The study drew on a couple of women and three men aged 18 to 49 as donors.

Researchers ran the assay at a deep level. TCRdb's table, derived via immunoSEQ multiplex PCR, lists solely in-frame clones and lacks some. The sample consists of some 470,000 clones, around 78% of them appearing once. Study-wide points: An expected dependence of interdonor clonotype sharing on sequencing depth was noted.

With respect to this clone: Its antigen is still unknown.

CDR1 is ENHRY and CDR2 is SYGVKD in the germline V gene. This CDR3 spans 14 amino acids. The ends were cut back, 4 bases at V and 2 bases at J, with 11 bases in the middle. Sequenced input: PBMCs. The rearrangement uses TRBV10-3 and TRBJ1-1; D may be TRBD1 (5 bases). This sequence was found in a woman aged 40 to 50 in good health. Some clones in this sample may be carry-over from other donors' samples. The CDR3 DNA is TGTGCCATCAGTGTAGGACAAATCAACACTGAAGCTTTCTTT. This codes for CAISVGQINTEAFF.